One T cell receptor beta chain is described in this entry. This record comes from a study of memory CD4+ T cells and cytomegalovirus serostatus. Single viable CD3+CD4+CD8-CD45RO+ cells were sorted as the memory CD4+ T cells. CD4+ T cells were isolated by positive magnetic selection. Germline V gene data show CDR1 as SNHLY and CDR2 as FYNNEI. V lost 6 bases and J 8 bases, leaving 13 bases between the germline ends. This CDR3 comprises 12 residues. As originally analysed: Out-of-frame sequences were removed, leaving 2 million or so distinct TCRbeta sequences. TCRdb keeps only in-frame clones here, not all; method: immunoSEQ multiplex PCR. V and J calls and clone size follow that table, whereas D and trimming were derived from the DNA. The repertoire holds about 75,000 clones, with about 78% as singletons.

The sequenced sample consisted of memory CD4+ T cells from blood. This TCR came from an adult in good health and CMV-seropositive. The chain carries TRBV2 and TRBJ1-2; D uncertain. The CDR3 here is CASSQDIQGYTF. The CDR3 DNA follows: TGTGCCAGCAGCCAAGACATACAAGGCTACACCTTC. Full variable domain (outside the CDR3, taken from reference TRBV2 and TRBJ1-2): EPEVTQTPSHQVTQMGQEVILRCVPISNHLYFYWYRQILGQKVEFLVSFYNNEISEKSEIFDDQFSVERPDGSNFTLKIRSTKLEDSAMYFCASSQDIQGYTFGSGTRLTVV.